The 10 T cell receptor beta chains given below trace back to one sample, sequenced in a study of patients and donors after allogeneic stem cell transplantation. TCRdb reprocessed the RT-PCR reads via MiXCR and lists one record per CDR3 protein. Of some 960,000 distinct CDR3 sequences listed, more than 15% were seen once; the top ten hold about 6%. Sequences were obtained from blood, either unsorted or a sorted T cell fraction (not recorded which). The receptors here all came from a human donor who was either an allogeneic HSCT recipient or a stem cell or donor lymphocyte infusion donor (not recorded which). It is not recorded whose cells these are; they may come from a transplant donor.

J is TRBJ2-1 and V is TRBV30; 8 bases are shared with TRBD2. CDR1 is GTSNPN and CDR2 is SVGIG in the germline V gene (reference sequence). The CDR3 sequence is 13 residues long. Unmatched junction bases numbered 3, after V lost 6 bases and J lost 2 bases. The CDR3 bases are TGTGCCTGCCAGGGACTAGCCTACAATGAGCAGTTCTTC. It specifies CACQGLAYNEQFF. The full variable domain, in which reference TRBV30 and TRBJ2-1 provide the parts outside the CDR3, is SQTIHQWPATLVQPVGSPLSLECTVEGTSNPNLYWYRQAAGRGLQLLFYSVGIGQISSEVPQNLSASRPQDRQFILSSKKLLLSDSGFYLCACQGLAYNEQFFGPGTRLTVL.

This clonotype was counted many times. The gene calls are TRBV6-5 and TRBJ2-7; D not certain. CDR1 and CDR2 from the germline V gene are MNHEY and SVGAGI. The CDR3 is 14 amino acids. Trimming took 2 bases from V and 2 from J, leaving 10 bases between them. CDR3 residues: CASSYQFAAYEQYF. In DNA, the CDR3 is TGTGCCAGCAGTTACCAGTTTGCAGCCTACGAGCAGTACTTC.

The V and J genes are TRBV18 and TRBJ1-1, with D unclear. The CDR3 covers 15 residues. The V gene's germline CDR1 is KGHSH and CDR2 LQKENI. The V end lost 0 bases, the J end lost 1 base, and 9 bases lay between the germline ends. CDR3 region: CASSPPGSSNTEAFF. The DNA for the CDR3 is TGTGCCAGCTCACCACCTGGGTCTTCGAACACTGAAGCTTTCTTT.

This clonotype has only a few counts. The V call is TRBV4-2, the J call TRBJ2-1; TRBD1 agrees at 7 bases. Germline V gives CDR1 LGHNA, CDR2 YNFKEQ. The CDR3 has 14 amino acids. V lost 3 bases and J lost 8; bases outside the gene matches: 7. CDR3 loop: CASSHGTVVDEQFF. DNA for the CDR3: TGTGCCAGCAGCCACGGGACAGTAGTTGATGAGCAGTTCTTC.

This clonotype was seen only a few times. V gene TRBV25-1 combines with J gene TRBJ1-5, with D uncertain. This CDR3 is 15 amino acids long. Trimming pared 0 bases from V and 0 bases from J, leaving 6 bases between. The germline CDR1 and CDR2 sequences are MGHDK and SYGVNS. CDR3 bases: TGTGCCAGCAGTGAATACGGGTTTAGCAATCAGCCCCAGCATTTT. It yields the protein CASSEYGFSNQPQHF.

The sample holds a few counts of this clonotype. The rearrangement joins TRBV20-1 to TRBJ2-2, with TRBD2 matching over 8 bases. The junction had 18 bases not matched to a gene; V was cut back by 4 bases and J by 5 bases. Germline V CDR1 and CDR2: DFQATT, SNEGSKA (reference sequence). The CDR3 is 18 residues long. The CDR3 loop is CSAISPDSYGRGTGELFF. The CDR3 coding sequence is TGCAGTGCTATCAGCCCGGACAGTTACGGGAGGGGGACCGGGGAGCTGTTTTTT.

In this sample, this clonotype turned up a few times. The rearrangement uses TRBV12-3 or TRBV12-4 and TRBJ1-4; D is perhaps TRBD1 (5 bases). V dropped 3 bases and J dropped 7 bases, with 12 bases sitting between them. The CDR3 runs 14 residues. In DNA form, the CDR3 reads TGTGCCAGCAGTTTGCGTCCAGGGAGTGAAAAACTGTTTTTT. As protein: CASSLRPGSEKLFF.

This clonotype was counted a few times. This sequence joins TRBV25-1 and TRBJ2-2; no clear D. The CDR3 spans 13 residues. V gave up 2 bases and J gave up 5 bases, with 6 bases separating them. The germline CDR1 and CDR2 sequences are MGHDK and SYGVNS. The CDR3 DNA reads as TGTGCCAGCAGTGAACGGCGGACCGGGGAGCTGTTTTTT. Translating gives CASSERRTGELFF.

This clonotype turned up a few times. The genes are TRBV20-1 and TRBJ1-5; D gene uncertain. The CDR3 sequence is 14 residues long. Germline V gene sequence: CDR1 DFQATT, CDR2 SNEGSKA (reference sequence). V was pared by 3 bases and J by 7 bases, with 16 bases between. CDR3 in DNA: TGCAGTGCTAGTGGTTCAACCCGGGCCCAGCCCCAGCATTTT. Its translation is CSASGSTRAQPQHF.

This sequence joins TRBV27 and TRBJ1-2; D not resolved. This CDR3 has 13 amino acids. CDR1 is MNHEY, CDR2 SMNVEV, per germline (reference sequence). The V gene lost 4 bases and the J gene lost 3 bases, with 9 bases spanning the gap. The CDR3 bases are TGTGCCAGCAGTTCGTACGGCGACTATGGCTACACCTTC. It encodes CASSSYGDYGYTF.